What follows is one TCR beta chain and its context. Antigen specificity is unknown. The entry originates in a study of Ad26.COV2.S vaccination and SARS-CoV-2 variants. Background on the study: As a participant in COV1001, the donor was in the Ad26.COV2.S trial arm.

Broader study findings: Placebo recipients and vaccine recipients were similar in non-spike TCR breadth.

Measured with immunoSEQ multiplex PCR; TCRdb has only the in-frame clones, and not every one. The sample has roughly 500,000 clones; roughly 89% are singletons. Described treatment: about 20 received Ad26.COV2.S at low or high dose, single or two shots; 5 received placebo; per-sample allocation not given. Samples came from day 63 after the first vaccine or placebo injection. This CDR3 comprises 14 residues. V was clipped by 6 bases and J by 5 bases, with 14 bases between them. Germline lookup yields CDR1 MNHEY and CDR2 SVGEGT. The source is a person aged 18-60 years who received the Ad26.COV2.S COVID-19 vaccine or a placebo. This sample comprised peripheral blood, obtained in a trial of Ad26.COV2.S vaccine versus placebo. The gene calls are TRBV6-2 or TRBV6-3 and TRBJ1-5; weak D call: TRBD1 (6 bases). DNA for the CDR3: TGTGCCAGCAGCGATCGGACAGTAGATCAGCCCCAGCATTTT. It translates to CASSDRTVDQPQHF.